These 20 T cell receptor beta chains originate from one sample sequenced in a study of blood T cell repertoires in COVID-19. TCRdb's table, derived via immunoSEQ multiplex PCR, lists solely in-frame clones and lacks some. The sample carries 380,000 or so clones, more than 70% recorded once. Specimen: PBMCs or T cells enriched from blood (not recorded which). Receptors originate from a man under 40 who had recovered from COVID-19.

The rearrangement joins TRBV30 to TRBJ1-4; D not resolved. V lost 0 bases and J 6 bases, leaving 5 bases between the germline ends. Germline V gene data show CDR1 as GTSNPN and CDR2 as SVGIG (reference sequence). CDR3 size: 12 residues. CDR3 region: CAWSVLHEKLFF. The CDR3 DNA follows: TGTGCCTGGAGTGTACTCCATGAAAAACTGTTTTTT.

For the CDR3, the DNA is TGTGCCAGTAGTATTGAACCCTGGCCGGGTCATGAAAAACTGTTTTTT. Protein product: CASSIEPWPGHEKLFF. The chain is built from TRBV19 and TRBJ1-4; no definite D call. V was clipped by 3 bases and J by 6 bases, with 17 bases between them. The CDR3 contains 16 residues. Germline CDR1 and CDR2: LNHDA and SQIVND (reference sequence).

This clone came up a few times. This chain joins TRBV20-1 and TRBJ1-2; no clear D gene. CDR1 DFQATT and CDR2 SNEGSKA come from the germline V gene (reference sequence). This CDR3 contains 11 residues. V was pared by 3 bases and J by 8 bases, with 10 bases between. The CDR3 here is CSASFGGGYTF. DNA for the CDR3: TGCAGTGCTAGCTTTGGAGGAGGCTACACCTTC.

V is TRBV7-9 and J is TRBJ2-7; D possibly corresponds to TRBD1 (5 bases). Germline V lookup: CDR1 SEHNR, CDR2 FQNEAQ (reference sequence). CDR3 length equals 16 residues. Trimming pared 3 bases from V and 4 bases from J, leaving 19 bases between. CDR3: CASSFHNRPGPYEQYF. CDR3 coding DNA: TGTGCCAGCAGCTTCCATAACAGGCCTGGGCCATACGAGCAGTACTTC.

The J gene is TRBJ1-6, the V gene TRBV25-1; possible D gene TRBD1, 5 bases. CDR1 and CDR2 (germline): MGHDK, SYGVNS. CDR3 size: 13 residues. V shed 8 bases and J shed 4 bases, with 9 bases lying between them. CDR3: CASRQSYNSPLHF. The CDR3 DNA sequence: TGTGCCAGCCGACAGTCTTATAATTCACCCCTCCACTTT. Combining the CDR3 with reference TRBV25-1 and TRBJ1-6 gives the whole variable domain EADIYQTPRYLVIGTGKKITLECSQTMGHDKMYWYQQDPGMELHLIHYSYGVNSTEKGDLSSESTVSRIRTEHFPLTLESARPSHTSQYLCASRQSYNSPLHFGNGTRLTVT.

The V call is TRBV2, the J call TRBJ1-1, with D perhaps matching TRBD1 (6 bases). This CDR3 region has 10 residues. Trimming removed 6 bases at V and 8 bases at J, with 7 bases between. Germline-derived CDR1 and CDR2 are SNHLY and FYNNEI. CDR3 in amino acids: CASRGQEAFF. In DNA, the CDR3 is TGTGCCAGCAGGGGACAAGAAGCTTTCTTT.

In its sample, this clone was seen once. The rearrangement links TRBV5-4 to TRBJ2-1; 9 bases agree with TRBD1. J gave up 5 bases and V 9 bases, and 12 bases lay outside the gene matches. Germline CDR1 SGHNT, CDR2 YYREEE (reference sequence). This CDR3 has 15 amino acids. The CDR3 spells CATSRDRVPNNEQFF. In DNA form, the CDR3 reads TGTGCCACCTCCCGGGACAGGGTCCCGAACAATGAGCAGTTCTTC.

The rearrangement joins TRBV4-1 to TRBJ2-1, with 7 bases that match TRBD2. The CDR3 has 16 residues. V shed 5 bases, J shed 0 bases, and the junction held 7 bases outside the gene matches. The germline gives CDR1 MGHRA, CDR2 YSYEKL. The CDR3 here is CASSNPLAVSYNEQFF. The CDR3 coding sequence is TGCGCCAGCAGCAATCCGCTAGCGGTCTCCTACAATGAGCAGTTCTTC.

The chain carries TRBV12-3 or TRBV12-4 and TRBJ1-1; TRBD1 agrees at 7 bases. J was trimmed by 6 bases and V by 5 bases; bases with no gene match: 6. This CDR3 is built from 13 residues. CDR3 loop: CASSPTGYAEAFF. The CDR3 bases are TGTGCCAGCAGTCCGACAGGGTACGCTGAAGCTTTCTTT.

The CDR3 region is CSASLTNGYTF. In nucleotides, the CDR3 is TGCAGTGCTAGTTTGACAAATGGCTACACCTTC. The rearrangement uses TRBV20-1 and TRBJ1-2; D ambiguous. This CDR3 comprises 11 residues. The germline V gene has CDR1 DFQATT and CDR2 SNEGSKA (reference sequence). The V end was cut by 3 bases, the J end by 6 bases, with 8 bases between.

This clone is a singleton in its sample. Other DNA sequences in the sample encode the same CDR3. V usage is TRBV9 and J usage is TRBJ2-7, with TRBD1 as a possible D gene (5 bases). The CDR3 extends over 14 amino acids. Germline loops: CDR1 SGDLS, CDR2 YYNGEE. Trimming pared 0 bases from V and 0 bases from J, leaving 7 bases between. CDR3 DNA sequence: TGTGCCAGCAGCGTAGGGGGCAGCTCCTACGAGCAGTACTTC. As protein: CASSVGGSSYEQYF.

The V and J genes are TRBV19 and TRBJ1-1; TRBD1 is a possible D gene (6 bases). Deletions cut 5 bases from V and 1 base from J, with 20 bases between. The CDR3 totals 17 residues. Germline assignment: CDR1 LNHDA and CDR2 SQIVND (reference sequence). Here the CDR3 reads CASSLGLRGGGNTEAFF. The CDR3 nucleotides read TGTGCCAGTAGTCTCGGGCTCCGGGGAGGGGGGAACACTGAAGCTTTCTTT.

V usage is TRBV27 and J usage is TRBJ2-7, with 10 bases matching TRBD1. V lost 4 bases and J lost 5; bases outside the gene matches: 5. Germline assignment: CDR1 MNHEY and CDR2 SMNVEV (reference sequence). The CDR3 is 14 residues long. The CDR3 DNA sequence: TGTGCCAGCAGTTCGGGACAGGGGAGCCACGAGCAGTACTTC. Encoded protein: CASSSGQGSHEQYF.

The chain uses TRBV2 and TRBJ2-7, with D possibly TRBD1 on 5 matching bases. The CDR3 is 16 amino acids. Trimming shortened V by 5 bases and J by 6 bases, and 23 bases separated the two germline ends. Germline-derived CDR1 and CDR2 are SNHLY and FYNNEI. The CDR3 DNA reads as TGTGCCAGCAGTCTCCGGCCGATACAGGTTTCGGGCGAGCAGTACTTC. Translation: CASSLRPIQVSGEQYF. Full variable domain (remainder filled in from reference TRBV2 and TRBJ2-7): EPEVTQTPSHQVTQMGQEVILRCVPISNHLYFYWYRQILGQKVEFLVSFYNNEISEKSEIFDDQFSVERPDGSNFTLKIRSTKLEDSAMYFCASSLRPIQVSGEQYFGPGTRLTVT.

About this clone itself: Different DNA sequences within this sample yield the same CDR3. V usage is TRBV11-2 and J usage is TRBJ1-2; maybe TRBD1 (5 bases). Germline values: CDR1 SGHAT, CDR2 FQNNGV. The CDR3 contains 12 residues. V was trimmed by 1 base and J by 6 bases, leaving 6 bases between them. CDR3 region: CASSLGGDGYTF. In DNA, the CDR3 is TGTGCCAGCAGCTTAGGGGGGGATGGCTACACCTTC.

The chain combines TRBV5-6 with TRBJ1-2; D gene ambiguous. The CDR3 contains 14 residues. With 0 bases removed from V and 0 bases from J, the gap between germline ends came to 6 bases. Germline lookup yields CDR1 SGHDT and CDR2 YYEEEE. The CDR3 loop reads CASSLDPTNYGYTF. The CDR3 DNA reads as TGTGCCAGCAGCTTGGATCCCACTAACTATGGCTACACCTTC.

This clone appeared once. The J gene is TRBJ1-5, the V gene TRBV5-1; the D is unclear. CDR3 length equals 14 residues. Germline CDR1 reads SGHRS; CDR2 reads YFSETQ. The ends were cut back, 0 bases at V and 0 bases at J, with 4 bases in the middle. CDR3 nucleotide sequence: TGCGCCAGCAGCTTGGGGCCTAGCAATCAGCCCCAGCATTTT. It codes for CASSLGPSNQPQHF.

This chain uses TRBV18 with TRBJ2-4, with 8 bases that match TRBD1. The CDR3 runs 18 residues. J was trimmed by 0 bases and V by 1 base; bases with no gene match: 8. Germline CDR1 is KGHSH and CDR2 is LQKENI. The CDR3 DNA is TGTGCCAGCTCACCACGATTGACAGGGGAACTAGCCAAAAACATTCAGTACTTC. It is translated as CASSPRLTGELAKNIQYF.

The chain recombines TRBV3-1 (or the pseudogene TRBV3-2) with TRBJ2-5; D perhaps matches TRBD2 (6 bases). The CDR3 loop spans 14 amino acids. Germline V CDR1 and CDR2: LGHDT, YNNKEL (reference sequence). Trimming took off 4 bases at V and 2 bases at J, with 11 bases between the two ends. This CDR3 is CASSPGLLQETQYF. CDR3 DNA sequence: TGTGCCAGCAGCCCGGGACTGCTACAAGAGACCCAGTACTTC.

With regard to this clone: At the DNA level, this CDR3 is encoded by other sequences in the same sample as well. In DNA, the CDR3 is TGTGCCAGCAGCCTAGTGGGTACGGGAACTGAAGCTTTCTTT. This gives the protein CASSLVGTGTEAFF. The chain couples TRBV7-2 to TRBJ1-1; D unresolved. CDR1 is SGHTA, CDR2 FQGNSA, per germline. This CDR3 has 14 residues. V was cut by 5 bases and J by 5 bases, with 15 bases left in between. The variable domain in full, completed from reference TRBV7-2 and TRBJ1-1, reads GAGVSQSPSNKVTEKGKDVELRCDPISGHTALYWYRQSLGQGLEFLIYFQGNSAPDKSGLPSDRFSAERTGGSVSTLTIQRTQQEDSAVYLCASSLVGTGTEAFFGQGTRLTVV.